What follows are 9 T cell receptor beta chains derived from one specimen sequenced in a study of a mutant IDH1 vaccine in newly diagnosed glioma. Sample time point: week 47, end of study. All doses held 300 ug of mutant IDH1 20-mer peptide, with topical imiquimod. TCRdb keeps only in-frame clones here, not all; method: immunoSEQ multiplex PCR. The table includes about 59,000 clones, less than 90% detected once. These receptors have no known antigen. The sequencing here drew on PBMCs, taken from a glioma patient whose treatment included an IDH1 peptide vaccine. The receptors were sampled from a man aged 30 to 45 with glioma.

The chain employs TRBV4-1 and TRBJ1-1; D is uncertain. CDR1 MGHRA and CDR2 YSYEKL come from the germline V gene. Between the trimmed V and J ends, which lost 4 bases and 0 bases, there was a span of 15 bases. The CDR3 is 16 residues long. The CDR3, as DNA: TGCGCCAGCAGCCGCCTGGTGGCCGCTATGAACACTGAAGCTTTCTTT. Translation: CASSRLVAAMNTEAFF.

The rearrangement joins TRBV7-9 to TRBJ2-1; tentatively, D is TRBD1 (7 bases). Germline CDR1 is SEHNR and CDR2 is FQNEAQ (reference sequence). The CDR3 spans 16 residues. The V and J ends lost 3 bases and 6 bases respectively, with 18 bases between them. The CDR3 is CASSLDHGGGLNEQFF. The CDR3 region has the DNA TGTGCCAGCAGCTTGGATCATGGAGGGGGCCTCAATGAGCAGTTCTTC.

V and J are TRBV29-1 and TRBJ2-7; perhaps TRBD1 as D (5 bases). Germline CDR1 SQVTM, CDR2 ANQGSEA. V dropped 5 bases and J dropped 0 bases, with 11 bases sitting between them. The CDR3 consists of 13 residues. The CDR3 region is CSVKTARSYEQYF. DNA of the CDR3: TGCAGCGTTAAGACAGCCCGCTCCTACGAGCAGTACTTC.

J is TRBJ2-1 and V is TRBV6-4; TRBD1 matches at 9 bases. This CDR3 contains 17 residues. The germline V gene encodes CDR1 MRHNA and CDR2 SNTAGT. V lost 9 bases to trimming and J lost 5 bases; unmatched junction nucleotides: 17. The CDR3 nucleotides read TGTGCCAGGACGTGGGGGGACAGGGCCAAAGTAAACAATGAGCAGTTCTTC. Amino acids: CARTWGDRAKVNNEQFF.

This clone is a singleton in its sample. The chain is built from TRBV7-6 and TRBJ1-2; 7 bases are a match to TRBD1. The CDR3 length is 15 residues. Germline V gives CDR1 SGHVS, CDR2 FNYEAQ. J lost 3 bases, V lost 5 bases, and 9 bases had no gene match. The DNA of the CDR3 is TGTGCCAGCAGCCCTACCTCAGGGGGACACTATGGCTACACCTTC. Translation: CASSPTSGGHYGYTF.

The V and J genes are TRBV19 and TRBJ2-5; possible D gene TRBD1, 5 bases. The end of the DNA fits TRBJ2-7 better, so the J call may be wrong. The CDR3 has 15 amino acids. The germline gives CDR1 LNHDA, CDR2 SQIVND (reference sequence). The CDR3: CASSIATTATYEQYF. Written as DNA, the CDR3 is TGTGCCAGTAGTATAGCCACGACAGCTACCTACGAGCAGTACTTC.

The chain uses TRBV4-1 and TRBJ2-5; 10 positions match TRBD2. The CDR3 extends over 15 amino acids. Germline CDR1 MGHRA, CDR2 YSYEKL. V shed 2 bases, J shed 5 bases, and the junction held 5 bases outside the gene matches. The CDR3 protein is CASSQQRGGSETQYF. CDR3 nucleotide sequence: TGCGCCAGCAGCCAACAGCGGGGGGGCAGTGAGACCCAGTACTTC.

The J gene is TRBJ2-5, the V gene TRBV5-6, with a tentative D call TRBD1 (5 bases). V was shortened by 4 bases and J by 2 bases, with 12 bases between the two germline ends. This CDR3 spans 14 amino acids. The germline V gene encodes CDR1 SGHDT and CDR2 YYEEEE. CDR3 coding DNA: TGTGCCAGCAGCCTGAACAGGCGACAAGAGACCCAGTACTTC. Encoded protein: CASSLNRRQETQYF.

This sequence joins TRBV6-1 and TRBJ1-5; D might be TRBD1 (5 bases). The CDR3 runs 13 residues. V gave up 8 bases and J gave up 6 bases, with 14 bases separating them. Germline V gene sequence: CDR1 MNHNS, CDR2 SASEGT. CDR3 nucleotides: TGTGCCAGCTCCGGGGGGGGAAGTCAGCCCCAGCATTTT. Protein sequence: CASSGGGSQPQHF.